Listed here are 8 T cell receptor beta chains from one sample, sequenced in a study of blood T cell repertoires in COVID-19. Libraries were prepared by immunoSEQ multiplex PCR; TCRdb keeps only in-frame clonotypes and omits some of them. The data contain about 220,000 clones, approximately 89% of them singletons. Sample: PBMCs or T cells enriched from blood (not recorded which). Receptors were obtained from a middle-aged woman with acute COVID-19.

This clone was detected only a few times. The chain couples TRBV19 to TRBJ1-3, with D unclear. CDR3 length: 15 amino acids. The germline V gene encodes CDR1 LNHDA and CDR2 SQIVND (reference sequence). Trimming took off 7 bases at V and 2 bases at J, with 15 bases between the two ends. CDR3 protein: CASTSPAGPGNTIYF. In DNA, the CDR3 is TGTGCCAGTACTAGCCCGGCAGGACCTGGAAACACCATATATTTT.

A word on this clone: The identical CDR3 is also encoded by other nucleotide sequences in the sample. J is TRBJ1-6 and V is TRBV27, with TRBD1 matching 8 bases. Trimming at V came to 5 bases and at J to 7 bases, leaving 4 bases not matched to a gene. The CDR3 is made up of 14 amino acids. The germline CDR1 and CDR2 sequences are MNHEY and SMNVEV (reference sequence). The CDR3 reads CASSRDRQNSPLHF. CDR3 nucleotides: TGTGCCAGCAGTCGGGACAGGCAGAATTCACCCCTCCACTTT.

This sequence joins TRBV9 and TRBJ2-7; D gene ambiguous. The CDR3 is made up of 12 amino acids. Germline CDR1 SGDLS, CDR2 YYNGEE. Trimming left V 4 bases short and J 3 bases short, with 8 bases between. Here the CDR3 reads CASSLTDYEQYF. In nucleotides, the CDR3 is TGTGCCAGCAGCCTTACAGACTACGAGCAGTACTTC.

The chain combines TRBV5-6 with TRBJ2-5; 13 bases align to TRBD2. This CDR3 region has 15 residues. CDR1 and CDR2 from the germline V gene are SGHDT and YYEEEE. Unmatched junction bases numbered 1, after V lost 1 base and J lost 4 bases. DNA for the CDR3: TGTGCCAGCAGCTTGACTAGCGGGGGGGCAGAGACCCAGTACTTC. Amino acid sequence: CASSLTSGGAETQYF. Supplemented by reference TRBV5-6 and TRBJ2-5, the full variable domain reads DAGVTQSPTHLIKTRGQQVTLRCSPKSGHDTVSWYQQALGQGPQFIFQYYEEEERQRGNFPDRFSGHQFPNYSSELNVNALLLGDSALYLCASSLTSGGAETQYFGPGTRLLVL.

This chain joins TRBV27 and TRBJ2-1; 7 bases agree with TRBD1. Germline V lookup: CDR1 MNHEY, CDR2 SMNVEV (reference sequence). The CDR3 extends over 15 amino acids. V shed 0 bases, J shed 8 bases, and the junction held 7 bases outside the gene matches. The DNA of the CDR3 is TGTGCCAGCAGTTTATCGGGTGACAGGGACGATGAGCAGTTCTTC. It is translated as CASSLSGDRDDEQFF.

J is TRBJ2-3 and V is TRBV12-5; 7 bases are shared with TRBD1. This CDR3 contains 16 residues. Germline V lookup: CDR1 LGHNT, CDR2 FRNRAP. V lost 4 bases, J lost 0 bases, and 7 bases stayed unmatched. The CDR3: CASGSRTGVSTDTQYF. The CDR3 region has the DNA TGTGCTAGTGGTTCGCGGACAGGAGTAAGCACAGATACGCAGTATTTT.

V and J are TRBV3-1 (or the pseudogene TRBV3-2) and TRBJ2-5, with D perhaps TRBD1 (6 bases). The germline V gene encodes CDR1 LGHDT and CDR2 YNNKEL (reference sequence). Trimming cost V 0 bases and J 4 bases, with 12 bases left between them. This CDR3 contains 15 residues. CDR3 DNA sequence: TGTGCCAGCAGCCAAGATGGCTTAGGGGGAGAGACCCAGTACTTC. The encoded protein is CASSQDGLGGETQYF.

The J gene is TRBJ1-1, the V gene TRBV4-1, with D unresolved. Germline V gene data show CDR1 as MGHRA and CDR2 as YSYEKL. This CDR3 region has 15 residues. V was trimmed by 0 bases and J by 1 base, leaving 9 bases between them. The CDR3: CASSQEIRRNTEAFF. The CDR3 DNA follows: TGCGCCAGCAGCCAAGAAATCAGGCGGAACACTGAAGCTTTCTTT.